This T cell receptor (beta chain) was identified during a study of regulatory T cells in long-lasting Graves disease (dated by TCRdb to about 2021). Notes on the research overall: Persistent Graves' disease was defined as antithyroid drug treatment for over 5 years with persistently positive TSH receptor autoantibodies. Patients with persistent Graves' disease were compared with patients with newly diagnosed Graves' disease using TCR sequencing and RNA sequencing of peripheral blood. A total of approximately 35 samples underwent TCR sequencing: about 13 from persistent and roughly 20 from newly diagnosed Graves' disease patients. The study took place in China and was registered as a clinical trial. Antithyroid drugs had been taken for approximately 9.7 years on average by persistent Graves' disease patients in the clinical cohort. What the authors observed across the whole study: A larger number of public clonotypes was shared among persistent patients (under 3,000) than among newly diagnosed patients (over 850). Compared with newly diagnosed patients, patients with persistent Graves' disease had lower TCR Shannon entropy and fewer highly expanded clones, which suggests clonal expansion. The authors acknowledged the small sample size as a limitation that may reduce accuracy. TRBV28, TRBJ1-2 and TRBJ2-5 were preferentially used in persistent disease, while TRBV20-1 and TRBJ2-1 were favored in newly diagnosed disease. Sequencing and analysis were restricted to the TCR beta chain. Only peripheral blood was studied, because thyroid tissue, the primary lesion, was inaccessible.

In light of the paper, this sample's time point label describes: persistent/refractory GD, antithyroid drugs over 5 years with positive TRAb. For both TCR sequencing and RNA sequencing, RNA was extracted from PBMCs in TRIzol. Graves' disease was diagnosed according to American Thyroid Association guidelines. Patients for the study were recruited at an endocrinology department in Xi'an, China. Each patient gave 8.5 to 9.5 milliliters of peripheral blood, collected in an EDTA anticoagulant tube. Ficoll Paque Plus density gradient separation was used to isolate PBMCs, and no additional T cell sorting was done. An Agilent 2100 Bioanalyzer and agarose gel were used to check RNA quality, and a NanoDrop 2000 was used to measure RNA concentration. The germline V gene yields MNHEY for CDR1 and SVGEGT for CDR2. The CDR3, from cysteine to phenylalanine, totals 14 residues. The sequence is cut down to CDR3 DNA, 42 bases in frame from base 1. Deletion took 5 bases off V and 0 bases off J, with a span of 10 bases between the germline ends.

This clonotype has at least ten counts. The antigen it recognizes is unknown. Base qualities are not at hand, and no much larger clone is one base apart. Library prep was done by multiplex PCR. The instrument was an Illumina HiSeq 4000. To build TCR beta libraries, CDR3 regions were amplified by Arm-PCR using iRepertoire HTBI primers. Before sequencing, the PCR products went through gel purification. For the original study's pipeline: Gene usage analysis of CDR3 amino acid clonotypes relied on the roughly 60 TRBV and more than twelve TRBJ segments identified across samples. COPE and FqMerger were used to merge the filtered high-quality paired reads into contigs. BLAST was used to align contigs to IMGT TRBV, TRBD and TRBJ reference genes, with CDR3 defined following IMGT. Clonotypes above 0.1% frequency were classified as highly expanded clones. Shannon entropy was used to measure repertoire diversity, and the Gini coefficient was used to measure V-J evenness. A clonotype was considered public if more than one individual shared it. TCRdb reprocessed the public reads (quality trimming at Q25 with fastp, clone calling with MiXCR) and kept in-frame beta chains. Rows are unified per CDR3 protein, each entry keeping the most common DNA and genes. These V and J calls originate from TCRdb's pipeline instead of the authors' own analysis. The sample table lists 350,000 to 450,000 distinct CDR3 sequences, 20% to 25% of them with a count of one. Around 30% of the sample goes to the ten largest clones.

The specimen was peripheral blood mononuclear cells (PBMCs), collected when the disease was refractory, from a patient treated with antithyroid drugs. The chain is made from TRBV6-2 or TRBV6-3 and TRBJ2-5; the D gene is not confidently resolved. The sequence was obtained from a woman in her 40s with Graves disease. Donor details come from another sample of the same person, matched by shared clones. CDR3 reads: CASSTRPHQETQYF. The nucleotides are TGTGCCAGCAGTACCCGCCCCCACCAAGAGACCCAGTACTTC.